This T cell receptor (beta chain) was identified in a study of OX40 agonist ivuxolimab in advanced cancers. Background on the whole study: The costimulatory receptor OX40 (CD134) was targeted by ivuxolimab, a fully human IgG2 agonistic monoclonal antibody. Intravenous ivuxolimab was administered to patients every 2 weeks at six dose levels: 0.01, 0.1, 0.3, 1.5, 3 and 10 mg/kg. Of the 50 to 55 dose-escalation patients, hepatocellular carcinoma was present in 19, melanoma in approximately 15, renal cell carcinoma in 9 and head and neck cancer in 9. In the dose-escalation cohort, approximately 80% of patients were male, and the mean age was approximately 60 years with a range of roughly 23 to 79. Patients were allowed to have had prior anti-PD-1, anti-PD-L1 or anti-CTLA-4 therapy, and roughly two fifths of the dose-escalation patients had been treated with checkpoint inhibitors. Three dose-escalation patients achieved partial responses, one with hepatocellular carcinoma and two with cutaneous melanoma. The point of sequencing TCRbeta in the periphery was to test whether ivuxolimab changed TCR sequence diversity and drove clonal T-cell expansion. The monotherapy dose-escalation portion (N of about 57 patients) of the phase I ivuxolimab trial is reported in the paper. The investigation overall reported the following: Low levels of normalized T-cell clonal expansion were also seen in some patients who did not respond. In the 0.1-3.0 mg/kg groups, partial responders were among the patients with the lowest normalized peripheral clonal expansion, particularly in CD8+ T cells. The antigen specificity of the clonally expanded peripheral T cells was not determined. After ivuxolimab, expanded clones were on average more numerous among CD8+ T cells than among CD4+ T cells. At doses of 0.1 to 3.0 mg/kg, clonal expansion of both CD4+ and CD8+ blood T cells was observed from baseline to week 6.

The CDR3 measures 13 amino acids from cysteine to phenylalanine. The sequence is cut down to CDR3 DNA, 39 bases in frame from base 1. The germline V gene specifies SGHRS as CDR1 and YFSETQ as CDR2. At the junction V is shortened by 4 bases and J by 0 bases, with 5 bases in between. The trial excluded patients who had a history of autoimmune disease or were on systemic immunosuppression. Peripheral blood for TCR sequencing was collected from all dose cohorts at baseline, on cycle 4 day 1, and on cycle 7 day 1. The samples were drawn from a first-in-human, open-label, multicenter phase I dose-escalation trial of ivuxolimab. The trial enrolled adults with locally advanced or metastatic head and neck squamous cell, hepatocellular, melanoma or renal cell carcinoma. Before TCR sequencing, CD4+ T cells and CD8+ T cells from peripheral blood were sorted into separate populations. Genomic DNA was extracted from sorted cells for sequencing of the TCRbeta CDR3 region. The immunoSEQ Assay was used for sequencing of TCRbeta CDR3 regions. Not all clones reach the TCRdb copy of this immuneACCESS table, which keeps in-frame sequences only. Checked studies attribute under half of the gap to unresolved V genes and leave the rest unexplained. This sample gives about 50,000 clones in total; more than 85% of them show up just once. The ten largest clones add up to approximately 11% of the sample.

To note about this clone: What antigen it recognizes has not been identified. Base quality data are lacking; no much larger clone is found one base away.

The starting material was CD4+ or CD8+ T cells sorted from blood, obtained in a trial of the OX40 agonist ivuxolimab. Rearrangement joined TRBV5-1 to TRBJ2-1; the D gene lacks a confident call. The source of this sequence is an adult with an advanced solid tumor such as melanoma, head and neck, liver or kidney cancer. The CDR3 loop reads CASSLSSYNEQFF. The nucleotides are TGCGCCAGCAGCCTGAGCTCCTACAATGAGCAGTTCTTC.